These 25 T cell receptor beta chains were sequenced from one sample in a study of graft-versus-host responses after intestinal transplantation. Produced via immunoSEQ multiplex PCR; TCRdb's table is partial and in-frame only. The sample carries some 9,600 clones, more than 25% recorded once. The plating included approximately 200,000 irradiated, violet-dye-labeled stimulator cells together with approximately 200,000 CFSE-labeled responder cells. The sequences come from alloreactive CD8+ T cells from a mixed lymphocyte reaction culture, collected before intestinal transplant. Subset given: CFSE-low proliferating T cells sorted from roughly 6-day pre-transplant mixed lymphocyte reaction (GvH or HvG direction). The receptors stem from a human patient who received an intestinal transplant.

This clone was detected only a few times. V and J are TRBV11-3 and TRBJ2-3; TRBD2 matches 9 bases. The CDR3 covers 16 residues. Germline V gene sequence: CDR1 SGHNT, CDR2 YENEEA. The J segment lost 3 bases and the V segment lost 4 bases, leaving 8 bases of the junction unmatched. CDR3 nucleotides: TGTGCCAGCAGCTATTCCGCGGGGGGGCCGACAGATACGCAGTATTTT. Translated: CASSYSAGGPTDTQYF.

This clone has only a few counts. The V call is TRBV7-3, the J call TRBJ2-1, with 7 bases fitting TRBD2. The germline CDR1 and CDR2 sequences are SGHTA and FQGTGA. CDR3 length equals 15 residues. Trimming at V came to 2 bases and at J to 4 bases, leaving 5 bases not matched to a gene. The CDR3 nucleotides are TGTGCCAGCAGCTTAGTGGCTAGCGGATACAATGAGCAGTTCTTC. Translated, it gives CASSLVASGYNEQFF.

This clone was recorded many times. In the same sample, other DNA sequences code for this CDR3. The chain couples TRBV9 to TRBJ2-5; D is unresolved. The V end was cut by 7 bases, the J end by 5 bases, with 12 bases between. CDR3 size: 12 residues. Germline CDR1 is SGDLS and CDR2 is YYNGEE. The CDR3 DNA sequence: TGTGCCAGCTCCACTCGCGGCGAGACCCAGTACTTC. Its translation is CASSTRGETQYF.

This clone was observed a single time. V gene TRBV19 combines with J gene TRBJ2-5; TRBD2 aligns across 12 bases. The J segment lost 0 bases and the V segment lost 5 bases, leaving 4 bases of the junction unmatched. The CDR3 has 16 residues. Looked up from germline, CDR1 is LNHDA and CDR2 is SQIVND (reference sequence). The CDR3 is CASSPGLAGHQETQYF. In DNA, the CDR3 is TGTGCCAGTAGTCCCGGACTAGCGGGGCACCAAGAGACCCAGTACTTC.

CDR3 protein: CASSYSGTGELFF. The DNA of the CDR3 is TGTGCCAGCAGTTATTCAGGCACCGGGGAGCTGTTTTTT. This sequence joins TRBV6-6 and TRBJ2-2, with D unclear. Trimming pared 3 bases from V and 4 bases from J, leaving 6 bases between. Germline V lookup: CDR1 MNHNY, CDR2 SVGAGI (reference sequence). The CDR3 is made up of 13 amino acids.

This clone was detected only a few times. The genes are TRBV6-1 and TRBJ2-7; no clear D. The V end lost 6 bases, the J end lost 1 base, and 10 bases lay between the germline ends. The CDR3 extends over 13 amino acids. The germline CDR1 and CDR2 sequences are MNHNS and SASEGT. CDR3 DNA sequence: TGTGCCAGCAGCGCCGGGTCTTCCTACGAGCAGTACTTC. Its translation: CASSAGSSYEQYF.

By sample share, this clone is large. CDR3 protein: CASRGGPGYEQYF. As DNA, the CDR3 is TGTGCCAGCAGAGGGGGCCCAGGGTACGAGCAGTACTTC. This chain links TRBV27 with TRBJ2-7, with TRBD1 matching 7 bases. V shed 6 bases and J 4 bases; nucleotides not matched to a gene: 6. Germline V gene data show CDR1 as MNHEY and CDR2 as SMNVEV (reference sequence). The CDR3 extends over 13 amino acids.

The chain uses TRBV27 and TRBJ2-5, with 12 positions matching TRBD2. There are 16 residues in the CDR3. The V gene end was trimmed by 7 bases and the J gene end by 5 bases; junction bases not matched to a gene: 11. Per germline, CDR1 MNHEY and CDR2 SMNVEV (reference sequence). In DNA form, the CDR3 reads TGTGCCAGCACGTCGGCCGGTCTAGCGGGGGGGGAGACCCAGTACTTC. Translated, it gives CASTSAGLAGGETQYF.

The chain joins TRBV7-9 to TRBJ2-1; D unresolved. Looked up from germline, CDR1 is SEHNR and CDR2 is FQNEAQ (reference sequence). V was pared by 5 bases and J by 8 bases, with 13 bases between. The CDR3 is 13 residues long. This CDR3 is CASSPEAVDEQFF. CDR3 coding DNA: TGTGCCAGCAGCCCCGAGGCCGTGGATGAGCAGTTCTTC.

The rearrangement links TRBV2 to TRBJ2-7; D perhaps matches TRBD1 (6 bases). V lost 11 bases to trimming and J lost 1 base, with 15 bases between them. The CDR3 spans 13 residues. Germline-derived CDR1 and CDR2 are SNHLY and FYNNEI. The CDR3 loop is CALIKGVSYEQYF. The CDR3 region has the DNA TGTGCCCTTATTAAGGGGGTATCCTACGAGCAGTACTTC.

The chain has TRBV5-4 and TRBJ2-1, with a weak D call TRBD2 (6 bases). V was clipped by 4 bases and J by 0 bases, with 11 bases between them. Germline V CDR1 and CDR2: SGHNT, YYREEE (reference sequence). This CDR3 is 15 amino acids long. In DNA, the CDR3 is TGTGCCAGCAGCCCGGGGGTGGGCTCCTACAATGAGCAGTTCTTC. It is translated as CASSPGVGSYNEQFF.

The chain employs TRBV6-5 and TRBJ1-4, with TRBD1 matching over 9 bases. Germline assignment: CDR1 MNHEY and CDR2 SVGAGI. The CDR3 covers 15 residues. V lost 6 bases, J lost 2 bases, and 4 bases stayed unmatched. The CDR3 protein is CASRHRGRTNEKLFF. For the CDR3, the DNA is TGTGCCAGCAGACACAGGGGGCGGACTAATGAAAAACTGTTTTTT.

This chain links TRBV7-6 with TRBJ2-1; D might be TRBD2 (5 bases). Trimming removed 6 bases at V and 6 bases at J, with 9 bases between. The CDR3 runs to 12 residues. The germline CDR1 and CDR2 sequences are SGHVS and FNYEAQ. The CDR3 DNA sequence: TGTGCCAGCAGAGGACTCACCAATGAGCAGTTCTTC. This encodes CASRGLTNEQFF.

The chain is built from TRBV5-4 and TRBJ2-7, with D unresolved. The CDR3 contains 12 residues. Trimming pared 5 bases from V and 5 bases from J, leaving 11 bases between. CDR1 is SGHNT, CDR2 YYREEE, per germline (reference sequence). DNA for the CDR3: TGTGCCAGCAGACTTGATACGGACGAGCAGTACTTC. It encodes CASRLDTDEQYF. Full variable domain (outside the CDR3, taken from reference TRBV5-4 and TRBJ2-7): ETGVTQSPTHLIKTRGQQVTLRCSSQSGHNTVSWYQQALGQGPQFIFQYYREEENGRGNFPPRFSGLQFPNYSSELNVNALELDDSALYLCASRLDTDEQYFGPGTRLTVT.

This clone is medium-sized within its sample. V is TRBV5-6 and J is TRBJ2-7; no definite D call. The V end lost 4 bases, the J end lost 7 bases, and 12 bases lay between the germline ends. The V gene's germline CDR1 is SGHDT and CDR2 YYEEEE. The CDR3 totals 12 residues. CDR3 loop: CASSGSAPEQYF. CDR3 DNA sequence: TGTGCCAGCAGCGGAAGCGCCCCTGAGCAGTACTTC.

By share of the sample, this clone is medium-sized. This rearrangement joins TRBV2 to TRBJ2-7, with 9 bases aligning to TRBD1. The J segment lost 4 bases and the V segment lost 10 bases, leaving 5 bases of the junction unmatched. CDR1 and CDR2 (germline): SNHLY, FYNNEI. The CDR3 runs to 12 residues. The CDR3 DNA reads TGTGCCACAGACAGGGGGGCTTACGAGCAGTACTTC. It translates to CATDRGAYEQYF.

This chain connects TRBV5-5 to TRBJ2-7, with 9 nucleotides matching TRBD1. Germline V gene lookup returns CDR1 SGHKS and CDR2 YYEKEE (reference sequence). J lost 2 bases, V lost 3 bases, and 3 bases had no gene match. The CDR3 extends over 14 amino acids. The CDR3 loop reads CASSSGQGPYEQYF. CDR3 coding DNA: TGTGCCAGCAGCTCCGGACAGGGGCCCTACGAGCAGTACTTC.

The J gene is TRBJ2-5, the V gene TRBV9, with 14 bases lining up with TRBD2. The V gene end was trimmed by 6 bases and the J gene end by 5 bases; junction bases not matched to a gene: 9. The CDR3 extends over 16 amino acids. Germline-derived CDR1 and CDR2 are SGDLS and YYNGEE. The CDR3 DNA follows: TGTGCCAGCAACAATCCGGGACTAGCGGGGGAGGAGACCCAGTACTTC. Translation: CASNNPGLAGEETQYF.

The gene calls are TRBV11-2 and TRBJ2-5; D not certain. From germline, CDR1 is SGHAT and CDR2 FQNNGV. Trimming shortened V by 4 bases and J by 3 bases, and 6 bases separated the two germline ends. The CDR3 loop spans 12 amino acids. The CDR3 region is CASSSLKETQYF. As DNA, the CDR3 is TGTGCCAGCAGCTCACTTAAAGAGACCCAGTACTTC. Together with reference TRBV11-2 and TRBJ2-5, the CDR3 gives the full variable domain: EAGVAQSPRYKIIEKRQSVAFWCNPISGHATLYWYQQILGQGPKLLIQFQNNGVVDDSQLPKDRFSAERLKGVDSTLKIQPAKLEDSAVYLCASSSLKETQYFGPGTRLLVL.

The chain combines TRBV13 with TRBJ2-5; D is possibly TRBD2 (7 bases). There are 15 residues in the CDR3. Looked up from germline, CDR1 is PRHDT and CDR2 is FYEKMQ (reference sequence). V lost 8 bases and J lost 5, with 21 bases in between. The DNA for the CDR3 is TGTGCCAGCGGGGGGGCCCGTTTTCCGCGGGAGACCCAGTACTTC. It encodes CASGGARFPRETQYF.

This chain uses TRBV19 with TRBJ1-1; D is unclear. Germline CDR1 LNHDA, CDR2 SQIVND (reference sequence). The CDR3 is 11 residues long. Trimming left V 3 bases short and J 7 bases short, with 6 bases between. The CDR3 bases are TGTGCCAGTAGTATCGGAGGTGAAGCTTTCTTT. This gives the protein CASSIGGEAFF.

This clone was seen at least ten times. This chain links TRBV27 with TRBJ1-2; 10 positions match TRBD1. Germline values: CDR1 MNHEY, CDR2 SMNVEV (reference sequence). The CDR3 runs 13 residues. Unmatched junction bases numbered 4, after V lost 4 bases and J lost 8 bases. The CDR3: CASSWTGGNGYTF. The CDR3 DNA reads TGTGCCAGCAGTTGGACAGGGGGTAACGGCTACACCTTC.

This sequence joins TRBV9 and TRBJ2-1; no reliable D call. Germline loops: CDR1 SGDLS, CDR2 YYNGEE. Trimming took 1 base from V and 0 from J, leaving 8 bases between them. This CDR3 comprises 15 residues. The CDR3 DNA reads TGTGCCAGCAGCGTAACACCCGACTCCTACAATGAGCAGTTCTTC. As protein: CASSVTPDSYNEQFF.

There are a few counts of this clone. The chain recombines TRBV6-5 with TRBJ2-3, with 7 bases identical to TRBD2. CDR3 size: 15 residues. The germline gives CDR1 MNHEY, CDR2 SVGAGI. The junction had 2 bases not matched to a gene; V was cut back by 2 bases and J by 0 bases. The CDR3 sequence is CASSYGTTSTDTQYF. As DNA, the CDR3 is TGTGCCAGCAGTTACGGGACTACCAGCACAGATACGCAGTATTTT.

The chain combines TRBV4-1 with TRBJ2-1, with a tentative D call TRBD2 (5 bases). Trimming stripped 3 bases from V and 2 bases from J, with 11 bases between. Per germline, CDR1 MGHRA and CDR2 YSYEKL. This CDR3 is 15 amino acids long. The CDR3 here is CASSHERDPYNEQFF. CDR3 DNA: TGCGCCAGCAGCCACGAGAGGGATCCCTACAATGAGCAGTTCTTC.